The subject of this entry is one TCR beta chain. Its target is unknown. CDR1 is MNHEY, CDR2 SVGAGI, per germline. The CDR3 covers 14 residues. The ends were cut back, 2 bases at V and 6 bases at J, with 11 bases in the middle. This sample was taken from a study of T cells after yellow fever vaccination. Study results and caveats: Abundant clonotypes from the bulk population could contaminate FACS-sorted repertoires.

In TCRdb, the 5' RACE reads were re-called with MiXCR into one record per CDR3 protein. The data show approximately 580,000 distinct CDR3 sequences, roughly a sixth seen once. The TCR originated in a man between 18 and 35 years old who received the YFV17D yellow fever vaccine. Sequencing was performed on PBMCs, taken around 5 days after the first yellow fever vaccination. The J gene is TRBJ1-5, the V gene TRBV6-5; D might be TRBD1 (5 bases). The CDR3 DNA is TGTGCCAGCAGTTACGGGGGGAATGGTCAGCCCCAGCATTTT. Amino acids: CASSYGGNGQPQHF.